The entry below describes one T cell receptor beta chain. V lost 1 base and J 4 bases, leaving 11 bases between the germline ends. This CDR3 has 16 amino acids. The germline gives CDR1 SGHTA, CDR2 FQGNSA. This entry belongs to a study of blood T cell repertoires in COVID-19. Turning to the study itself: Whether acute or convalescent, the COVID-19 samples came from the United States, Italy and Spain. Sample material is recorded as cDNA or gDNA derived from T cells, B-cell-depleted T cells, or PBMCs.

Original methodology: Reference gene primer amplification in the assay estimated nucleated cell counts. Only in-frame clones appear in the TCRdb table, and some are missing; sequencing was by immunoSEQ multiplex PCR. V and J calls and clone size are copied from that table; D and trimming were computed from the DNA. The data show about 80,000 clones, approximately 88% seen once. The gene calls are TRBV7-2 and TRBJ1-6; D is unclear. The clonotype was recovered from an elderly woman with acute or convalescent COVID-19. Sample: peripheral blood. The CDR3 sequence: CASSLEGGIYNSPLHF. CDR3 nucleotides: TGTGCCAGCAGCTTAGAAGGAGGGATTTATAATTCACCCCTCCACTTT. Based on the CDR3 plus reference TRBV7-2 and TRBJ1-6, the full variable domain is GAGVSQSPSNKVTEKGKDVELRCDPISGHTALYWYRQSLGQGLEFLIYFQGNSAPDKSGLPSDRFSAERTGGSVSTLTIQRTQQEDSAVYLCASSLEGGIYNSPLHFGNGTRLTVT.